This TCR beta chain was sequenced in a study of cytomegalovirus exposure and HLA in healthy donors. The length of the CDR3 is 15 residues. J gave up 5 bases and V 4 bases, and 9 bases lay outside the gene matches. Per the germline V gene, CDR1 is MDHEN and CDR2 is SYDVKM. A multiplex PCR was run with 60 Vbeta primers and 13 Jbeta primers. Sequenced by immunoSEQ multiplex PCR; TCRdb stores in-frame clones only, minus some. The sample has 150,000 to 200,000 clones, about 71% seen once. Sequencing was carried out using PBMCs. The origin of this receptor is a woman in her 30s in good health and CMV-seronegative. The chain uses TRBV28 and TRBJ2-7; 9 nucleotides line up with TRBD1. The CDR3 DNA sequence: TGTGCCAGCAGTTATGGGGGACAGGGATCCCACGAGCAGTACTTC. Encoded protein: CASSYGGQGSHEQYF. The variable domain in full, completed from reference TRBV28 and TRBJ2-7, reads DVKVTQSSRYLVKRTGEKVFLECVQDMDHENMFWYRQDPGLGLRLIYFSYDVKMKEKGDIPEGYSVSREKKERFSLILESASTNQTSMYLCASSYGGQGSHEQYFGPGTRLTVT.